The present entry profiles one T cell receptor beta chain with its context. As yet, its antigen is unknown. The V segment lost 0 bases and the J segment 1 base; nucleotides outside the gene matches: 0. The CDR3 loop spans 15 amino acids. Amplification used 60 Vbeta primers and 13 Jbeta primers. Generated by immunoSEQ multiplex PCR, the TCRdb table keeps only in-frame clones and is missing some. The data show under 250,000 clones, approximately 79% seen once. The data originate from a study of cytomegalovirus exposure and HLA in healthy donors. These donors, healthy bone marrow donors, were studied. Donors had nominal health at sampling but likely had unrecorded immune exposures. Study results and caveats: TCR beta V- and J-gene trimming was later associated with a missense DCLRE1C variant. Accurate HLA-A and HLA-B prediction from TCR beta sequences was reported for most subjects.

The source is a young woman in good health and CMV-seropositive. V usage is TRBV23-1 and J usage is TRBJ1-1, with TRBD1 matching over 9 bases. TRBV23-1 qualifies as an ORF whose function is uncertain. The sequencing input was PBMCs. Written as DNA, the CDR3 is TGCGCCAGCAGTCAATCGGACAGGGGGAACACTGAAGCTTTCTTT. It encodes CASSQSDRGNTEAFF.